This is a list of T cell receptor beta chains from one sample in a study of OX40 agonist ivuxolimab in advanced cancers. Sequencing used immunoSEQ multiplex PCR; TCRdb keeps in-frame clones, though not all of them. The table lists 60,000 to 75,000 clones, 90% to 95% of them singletons. The specimen was CD4+ or CD8+ T cells sorted from blood, collected in a trial of the OX40 agonist ivuxolimab. The source of these receptors is an adult with an advanced solid tumor such as melanoma, head and neck, liver or kidney cancer. Both conserved end residues are part of each CDR3. D genes are given only for firm matches.

d_call	v_call	j_call	cdr3_length	cdr3_nt	cdr3_aa
NA	TRBV7-9	TRBJ2-1	12	TGTGCCAGCAGCTTAGGACAGTATGAGCAGTTCTTC	CASSLGQYEQFF
TRBD2	TRBV28	TRBJ2-3	14	TGTGCCAGCAGTAAGGGACTAGCAGCCGATACGCAGTATTTT	CASSKGLAADTQYF
NA	TRBV28	TRBJ1-4	15	TGTGCCAGCAGTCCTCGGACAGAAACTAATGAAAAACTGTTTTTT	CASSPRTETNEKLFF
NA	TRBV5-6	TRBJ1-4	15	TGTGCCAGCAGCTTGGCCCGACAGCTTAATGAAAAACTGTTTTTT	CASSLARQLNEKLFF
NA	TRBV10-3	TRBJ2-3	14	TGTGCCATCACCAGGACAGCTAGCACAGATACGCAGTATTTT	CAITRTASTDTQYF
NA	TRBV4-1	TRBJ1-1	18	TGCGCCAGCAGCCAAGATCGGTTAGCCTCTTTTCTATTCACTGAAGCTTTCTTT	CASSQDRLASFLFTEAFF
NA	TRBV28	TRBJ1-1	15	TGTGCCAGCAGTCCGGTTCAGGGTATGAACACTGAAGCTTTCTTT	CASSPVQGMNTEAFF
NA	TRBV29-1	TRBJ2-1	13	TGCAGCGTCATAAGCTACTACTACAATGAGCAGTTCTTC	CSVISYYYNEQFF
NA	TRBV5-6	TRBJ2-1	13	TGTGCCAGCAGCTTGTCGCTAGCTTATGAGCAGTTCTTC	CASSLSLAYEQFF
NA	TRBV30	TRBJ2-1	12	TGTGCCTGGAGTGGACTCTACAATGAGCAGTTCTTC	CAWSGLYNEQFF
NA	TRBV29-1	TRBJ1-5	15	TGCAGCGTCCTAGTAGGGCTGGATAGCAATCAGCCCCAGCATTTT	CSVLVGLDSNQPQHF
TRBD2	TRBV10-3	TRBJ2-1	16	TGTGCCATCAGTGAGTTGGTGCGGGAGGGCGGGGTTGAGCAGTTCTTC	CAISELVREGGVEQFF
NA	TRBV9	TRBJ2-7	14	TGTGCCAGCAGCGTAGGCCTAGCGAACTACGAGCAGTACTTC	CASSVGLANYEQYF
TRBD2	TRBV4-1	TRBJ2-3	15	TGCGCCAGCAGCAAGGGCGGGGGGAGCACAGATACGCAGTATTTT	CASSKGGGSTDTQYF
TRBD2	TRBV11-2	TRBJ2-7	14	TGTGCCAGCATTAGCGGGACGACCTCCTACGAGCAGTACTTC	CASISGTTSYEQYF
TRBD2	TRBV10-3	TRBJ2-7	12	TGTGCCATCTCAGCGGGATCCTACGAGCAGTACTTC	CAISAGSYEQYF